One and the same sample provided the 22 T cell receptor beta chains below, sequenced in a study of T-cell memory formation after mild COVID-19. TCRdb re-analysed the 5' RACE reads in MiXCR, keeping a single row per CDR3 protein. The sample consists of some 300,000 distinct CDR3 sequences, more than 20% of them appearing once. Material: PBMCs or a T cell subset sorted from them (not recorded which). The receptors shown here come from a man between 18 and 29 years old who had mild COVID-19 (a few samples of this study predate the infection). Cell type and time point are not known.

For the CDR3, the DNA is TGTGCCAGCAGTCGTAGCTCAGGGGTACGTGCAGGCTACACCTTC. Amino acids: CASSRSSGVRAGYTF. This chain links TRBV6-2 or TRBV6-3 with TRBJ1-2, with D possibly being TRBD1 (6 bases). The CDR3 length is 15 residues. CDR1 is MNHEY and CDR2 is SVGEGT in the germline V gene. The V end lost 5 bases, the J end lost 8 bases, and 21 bases lay between the germline ends.

This clonotype was seen only a few times. The chain has TRBV24-1 and TRBJ2-3; D ambiguous. The germline V gene has CDR1 KGHDR and CDR2 SFDVKD. V was pared by 3 bases and J by 4 bases, with 4 bases between. The CDR3 sequence is 12 residues long. CDR3 nucleotides: TGTGCCACCAGTGATGTACCAGATACGCAGTATTTT. This encodes CATSDVPDTQYF.

V is TRBV7-6 and J is TRBJ2-3, with 11 bases matching TRBD2. The junction had 7 bases not matched to a gene; V was cut back by 5 bases and J by 6 bases. There are 15 residues in the CDR3. Germline V gives CDR1 SGHVS, CDR2 FNYEAQ. Written as DNA, the CDR3 is TGTGCCAGCAGCCTCCTAGCGGGGGGCTTGGATACGCAGTATTTT. Protein product: CASSLLAGGLDTQYF.

The rearrangement uses TRBV5-1 and TRBJ1-1, with 8 bases lining up with TRBD1. The trim removed 5 bases at V and 4 bases at J, leaving 7 bases unmatched. Germline V CDR1 and CDR2: SGHRS, YFSETQ. The CDR3 is 14 residues long. The CDR3 DNA reads TGCGCCAGCAGTCAGGGGGCAGTTGGCACTGAAGCTTTCTTT. Protein product: CASSQGAVGTEAFF.

The chain links TRBV12-3 or TRBV12-4 to TRBJ2-3; tentatively, D is TRBD2 (5 bases). The V and J ends lost 5 bases and 7 bases respectively, with 13 bases between them. The CDR3 runs 13 residues. CDR3 sequence: CASSLLLAHTQYF. Written as DNA, the CDR3 is TGTGCCAGCAGTCTCCTCCTAGCTCATACGCAGTATTTT.

The chain recombines TRBV10-3 with TRBJ1-3; no clear D gene. Germline CDR1 and CDR2: ENHRY and SYGVKD. The CDR3 length is 15 residues. The V end was cut by 3 bases, the J end by 1 base, with 10 bases between. CDR3 sequence reads: CAISEGGASGNTIYF. The CDR3 DNA reads as TGTGCCATCAGTGAAGGAGGAGCATCTGGAAACACCATATATTTT.

The chain couples TRBV5-1 to TRBJ2-3; TRBD1 aligns across 7 bases. The CDR3 runs to 16 residues. Looked up from germline, CDR1 is SGHRS and CDR2 is YFSETQ. The J segment lost 6 bases and the V segment lost 1 base, leaving 11 bases of the junction unmatched. CDR3 amino acids: CASSLPGQLRWDTQYF. The CDR3 nucleotides read TGCGCCAGCAGCTTGCCGGGACAGCTTCGATGGGATACGCAGTATTTT. Looking up the rest from reference TRBV5-1 and TRBJ2-3 gives the full variable domain: KAGVTQTPRYLIKTRGQQVTLSCSPISGHRSVSWYQQTPGQGLQFLFEYFSETQRNKGNFPGRFSGRQFSNSRSEMNVSTLELGDSALYLCASSLPGQLRWDTQYFGPGTRLTVL.

This rearrangement joins TRBV15 to TRBJ2-1; D possibly corresponds to TRBD2 (5 bases). The length of the CDR3 is 17 residues. CDR1 is LNHNV and CDR2 is YYDKDF in the germline V gene (reference sequence). Between the trimmed V and J ends, which lost 1 base and 0 bases, there was a span of 13 bases. CDR3 in amino acids: CATSRVPGELSYNEQFF. CDR3 bases: TGTGCCACCAGCAGAGTTCCCGGGGAGCTCTCCTACAATGAGCAGTTCTTC.

This clonotype came up a few times. This chain uses TRBV7-9 with TRBJ1-1; D not resolved. Trimming left V 7 bases short and J 3 bases short, with 15 bases between. Germline V gene data show CDR1 as SEHNR and CDR2 as FQNEAQ (reference sequence). This CDR3 is built from 14 residues. The chain's CDR3 is CASTPRAGDTEAFF. CDR3 in DNA: TGTGCCAGCACCCCTAGGGCCGGGGACACTGAAGCTTTCTTT.

The chain uses TRBV11-2 and TRBJ1-2, with TRBD1 as a possible D gene (6 bases). Germline lookup yields CDR1 SGHAT and CDR2 FQNNGV. With 4 bases removed from V and 9 bases from J, the gap between germline ends came to 21 bases. The CDR3 totals 15 residues. CDR3 amino acids: CASSSTRDMPLSYTF. CDR3 sequence (DNA): TGTGCCAGCAGCTCAACCCGGGACATGCCTCTAAGCTACACCTTC.

This clonotype occurred a few times. Germline is not matched at one junction end, which may reflect a read error. The chain uses TRBV7-2 and TRBJ2-1; D unresolved. Per the germline V gene, CDR1 is SGHTA and CDR2 is FQGNSA. This CDR3 has 12 amino acids. The CDR3 sequence is CASSSHYDEQFF. The CDR3 nucleotides are TGTGCCAGCAGCTCCCACTACGATGAGCAGTTCTTC.

The chain recombines TRBV9 with TRBJ1-2; TRBD1 might be the D (6 bases). Germline CDR1 SGDLS, CDR2 YYNGEE. The V and J ends lost 4 bases and 3 bases respectively, with 10 bases between them. The CDR3 is made up of 13 amino acids. CDR3 protein: CASSSGVDYGYTF. For the CDR3, the DNA is TGTGCCAGCAGCTCAGGGGTTGACTATGGCTACACCTTC.

The chain recombines TRBV10-1 with TRBJ2-1, with 7 nucleotides matching TRBD2. After removal of 6 bases from V and 6 bases from J, the junction contained 14 bases not matched to a gene. The CDR3 loop spans 16 amino acids. Germline V gene lookup returns CDR1 WNHNN and CDR2 SYGVQD (reference sequence). CDR3 in DNA: TGCGCCAGCAGCGGAGGGGAGGGACGGGGAACCAATGAGCAGTTCTTC. It yields the protein CASSGGEGRGTNEQFF.

This clonotype has a count of ten or more. The CDR3 DNA reads as TGCGCCAGCAGCTTGGGGCTCCGGGACGCTAATGAAAAACTGTTTTTT. This translates into CASSLGLRDANEKLFF. The chain recombines TRBV5-1 with TRBJ1-4; D possibly corresponds to TRBD1 (5 bases). Trimming took 0 bases from V and 3 from J, leaving 12 bases between them. This CDR3 has 16 residues. Germline V CDR1 and CDR2: SGHRS, YFSETQ.

The chain combines TRBV5-1 with TRBJ2-7; TRBD2 matches at 10 bases. The trim removed 0 bases at V and 2 bases at J, leaving 2 bases unmatched. The CDR3 covers 15 residues. CDR1 is SGHRS, CDR2 YFSETQ, per germline. The CDR3: CASSLGTSGPYEQYF. CDR3 bases: TGCGCCAGCAGCTTGGGGACTAGCGGTCCCTACGAGCAGTACTTC.

The rearrangement links TRBV5-1 to TRBJ2-1; 8 bases line up with TRBD1. CDR1 is SGHRS, CDR2 YFSETQ, per germline. CDR3 length: 12 residues. The trim removed 4 bases at V and 8 bases at J, leaving 2 bases unmatched. The CDR3 is CASSQDRDEQFF. In nucleotides, the CDR3 is TGCGCCAGCAGCCAGGACAGGGATGAGCAGTTCTTC.

The CDR3 DNA is TGTGCCAGCAGCTCCCGGGCGCCTACTGATACGCAGTATTTT. The encoded protein is CASSSRAPTDTQYF. The chain links TRBV7-3 to TRBJ2-3, with no clear D. Trimming took off 4 bases at V and 6 bases at J, with 14 bases between the two ends. Germline CDR1 is SGHTA and CDR2 is FQGTGA. This CDR3 contains 14 residues.

This rearrangement joins TRBV28 to TRBJ2-7; D is uncertain. This CDR3 is 13 amino acids long. Germline CDR1 MDHEN, CDR2 SYDVKM. V was pared by 6 bases and J by 2 bases, with 11 bases between. The CDR3 loop reads CASSPAPAYEQYV. DNA for the CDR3: TGTGCCAGCAGCCCGGCACCGGCCTACGAGCAGTACGTC.

The V gene is TRBV14, the J gene TRBJ1-5; D uncertain. The CDR3 totals 17 residues. V was cut by 1 base and J by 0 bases, with 13 bases left in between. CDR1 and CDR2 from the germline V gene are SGHDN and FVKESK. The CDR3 here is CASSQGSQPYSNQPQHF. In DNA, the CDR3 is TGTGCCAGCAGCCAAGGGAGCCAGCCGTATAGCAATCAGCCCCAGCATTTT. The variable domain in full, completed from reference TRBV14 and TRBJ1-5, reads EAGVTQFPSHSVIEKGQTVTLRCDPISGHDNLYWYRRVMGKEIKFLLHFVKESKQDESGMPNNRFLAERTGGTYSTLKVQPAELEDSGVYFCASSQGSQPYSNQPQHFGDGTRLSIL.

There are a few counts of this clonotype. The gene calls are TRBV28 and TRBJ2-3, with D perhaps matching TRBD1 (6 bases). In germline, CDR1 is MDHEN, CDR2 SYDVKM. This CDR3 has 15 amino acids. V lost 4 bases and J 1 base, leaving 12 bases between the germline ends. The CDR3 region is CASSSQGLGTDTQYF. The DNA for the CDR3 is TGTGCCAGCAGTTCCCAGGGGTTGGGCACAGATACGCAGTATTTT.

The J gene is TRBJ1-1, the V gene TRBV7-8, with 7 bases that match TRBD1. V trimming: 7 bases; J trimming: 12 bases; junction bases outside the gene matches: 20. From germline, CDR1 is SGHVS and CDR2 FQNEAQ. The length of the CDR3 is 15 residues. The CDR3 protein is CASTFRRDSLTGSFF. The CDR3 region has the DNA TGTGCCAGCACCTTCCGACGGGACAGCTTAACAGGGTCTTTCTTT.

The V call is TRBV7-9, the J call TRBJ1-1; a weak D match, TRBD1 (5 bases). Germline values: CDR1 SEHNR, CDR2 FQNEAQ (reference sequence). Trimming removed 5 bases from V and 3 bases from J, with 13 bases in between. CDR3 length equals 14 residues. The CDR3 DNA is TGTGCCAGCAGCGCCGAATGGGGGGACACTGAAGCTTTCTTT. Translated: CASSAEWGDTEAFF. Together with reference TRBV7-9 and TRBJ1-1, the CDR3 gives the full variable domain: DTGVSQNPRHKITKRGQNVTFRCDPISEHNRLYWYRQTLGQGPEFLTYFQNEAQLEKSRLLSDRFSAERPKGSFSTLEIQRTEQGDSAMYLCASSAEWGDTEAFFGQGTRLTVV.